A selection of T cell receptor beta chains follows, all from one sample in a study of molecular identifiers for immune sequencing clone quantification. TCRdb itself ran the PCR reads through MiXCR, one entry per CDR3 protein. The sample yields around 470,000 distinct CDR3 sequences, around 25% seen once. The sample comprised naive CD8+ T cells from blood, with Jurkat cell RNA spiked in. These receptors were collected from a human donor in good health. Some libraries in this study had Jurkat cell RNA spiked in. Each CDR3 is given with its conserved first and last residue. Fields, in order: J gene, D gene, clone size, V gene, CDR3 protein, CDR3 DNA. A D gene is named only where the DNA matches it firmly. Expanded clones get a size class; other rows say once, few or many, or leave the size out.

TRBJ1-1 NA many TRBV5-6 CASSLGPTGGAFF TGTGCCAGCAGCTTGGGCCCCACGGGGGGAGCTTTCTTT
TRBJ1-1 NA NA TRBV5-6 CAGSSGGMARTSGAFF TGTGCCGGCAGCTCCGGGGGGATGGCCCGCACGTCGGGAGCTTTCTTT
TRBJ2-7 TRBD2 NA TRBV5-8 CASRGLANYEQYF TGTGCCAGCAGAGGACTAGCGAATTACGAGCAGTACTTC
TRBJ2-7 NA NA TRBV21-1 CASGNRHLYEQYF TGTGCCAGCGGCAATAGACACCTTTACGAGCAGTACTTC
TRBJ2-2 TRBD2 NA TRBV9 CASSDGTTNTGELFF TGTGCCAGCAGCGACGGGACTACGAACACCGGGGAGCTGTTTTTT
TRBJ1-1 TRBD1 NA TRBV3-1 CARSQDPTGSMNTEAFF TGTGCCCGCAGCCAAGATCCGACAGGGTCTATGAACACGGAAGCTTTCTTT
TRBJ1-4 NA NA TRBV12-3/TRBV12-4 CASGYGQLHEKLFF TGTGCCAGCGGTTACGGACAACTCCATGAAAAACTGTTTTTT
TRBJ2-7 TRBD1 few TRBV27 CASSTGVKLYEQYF TGTGCCAGCAGCACAGGGGTGAAGCTCTACGAGCAGTACTTC
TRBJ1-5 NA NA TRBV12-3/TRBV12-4 CASSPQAGWDQPQHF TGTGCCAGCAGTCCCCAGGCAGGTTGGGATCAGCCCCAGCATTTT
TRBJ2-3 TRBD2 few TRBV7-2 CASSSLAGAVADTQYF TGTGCCAGCAGCTCCTTAGCGGGAGCTGTGGCAGATACGCAGTATTTT
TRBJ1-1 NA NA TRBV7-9 CASGPTLPGTEAFF TGTGCCAGCGGCCCAACCCTCCCGGGGACTGAAGCTTTCTTT
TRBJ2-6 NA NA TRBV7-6 CASSPLALNGANVLTF TGTGCCAGCAGTCCGCTCGCCTTAAACGGGGCCAACGTCCTGACTTTC
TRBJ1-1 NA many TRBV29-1 CSVRYRDRTEAFF TGCAGCGTCAGATACAGGGATCGCACTGAAGCTTTCTTT
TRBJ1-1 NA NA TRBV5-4 CASSLGNEAFF TGTGCCAGCAGCTTAGGAAATGAAGCTTTCTTT
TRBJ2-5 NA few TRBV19 CASSIVGGPPLQETQYF TGTGCCAGTAGTATAGTTGGGGGGCCTCCCTTACAAGAGACCCAGTACTTC
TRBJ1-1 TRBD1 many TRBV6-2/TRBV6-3 CASSYSTDRGLNTEAFF TGTGCCAGCAGTTACTCAACGGACAGGGGGCTAAACACTGAAGCTTTCTTT
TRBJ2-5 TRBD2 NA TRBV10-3 CAISTAGGVETQNF TGTGCCATCAGCACAGCGGGGGGGGTAGAGACCCAGAACTTC
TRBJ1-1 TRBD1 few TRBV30 CAWSHTGAATEAFF TGTGCCTGGAGCCATACAGGGGCAGCCACTGAAGCTTTCTTT
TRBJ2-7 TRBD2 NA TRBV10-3 CAIGGAYEQYF TGTGCCATTGGGGGGGCCTACGAGCAGTACTTC
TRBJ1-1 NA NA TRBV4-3 CASRQIRETEAFF TGCGCCAGCAGACAGATCAGGGAGACTGAAGCTTTCTTT
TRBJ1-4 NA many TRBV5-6 CASSWTTATNEKLFF TGTGCCAGCAGCTGGACCACCGCAACTAATGAAAAACTGTTTTTT
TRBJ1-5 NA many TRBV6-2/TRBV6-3 CATRQTNQPQHF TGTGCCACACGACAGACTAATCAGCCCCAGCATTTT
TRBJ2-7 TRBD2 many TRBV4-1 CASSQEPDGRYYEQYF TGCGCCAGCAGCCAAGAACCGGACGGGAGGTACTACGAGCAGTACTTC
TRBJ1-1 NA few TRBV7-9 CASSLVGGALQGLDTKAFF TGTGCCAGCAGCTTAGTTGGCGGCGCTCTCCAGGGGCTGGACACTAAAGCTTTCTTT
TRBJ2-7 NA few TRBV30 CAWGTGYEQYF TGTGCCTGGGGTACCGGGTACGAGCAGTACTTC
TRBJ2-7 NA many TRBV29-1 CSVVGSGSSYEQYF TGCAGCGTTGTAGGGAGTGGGAGCTCCTACGAGCAGTACTTC
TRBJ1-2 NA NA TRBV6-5 CASSLLTPEYGYTF TGTGCCAGCAGTTTGCTAACACCGGAATATGGCTACACCTTC
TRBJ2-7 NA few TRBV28 CATLRQGGYEQYF TGTGCCACCCTGAGACAGGGAGGTTACGAGCAGTACTTC
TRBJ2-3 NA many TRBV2 CASRGLGGLSTDTQYF TGTGCCAGCAGAGGCCTGGGCGGCTTGAGCACAGATACGCAGTATTTT
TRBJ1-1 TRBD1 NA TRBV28 CASSTGTVNTEAFF TGTGCCAGCAGTACCGGGACAGTGAACACTGAAGCTTTCTTT
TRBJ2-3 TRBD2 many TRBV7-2 CASSLVSGIGTDTQYF TGTGCCAGCAGCTTAGTCAGCGGGATAGGCACAGATACGCAGTATTTT
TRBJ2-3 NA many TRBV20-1 CSARDLFWTDTDTQYF TGCAGTGCTAGGGACCTATTCTGGACGGACACAGATACGCAGTATTTT
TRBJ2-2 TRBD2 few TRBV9 CASMGGGAGELFF TGTGCCAGCATGGGCGGGGGGGCCGGGGAGCTGTTTTTT
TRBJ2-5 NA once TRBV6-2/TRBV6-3 CASSEQRFRETQYF TGTGCCAGCAGTGAACAGAGGTTTCGAGAGACCCAGTACTTC
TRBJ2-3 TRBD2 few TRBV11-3 CASSSRTSGTQYF TGTGCCAGCAGCTCGCGGACTAGCGGTACGCAGTATTTT
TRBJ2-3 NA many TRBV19 CASNRQTNTDTQYF TGTGCCAGTAATCGACAGACCAACACAGATACGCAGTATTTT
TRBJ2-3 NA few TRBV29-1 CSAIASEASTDTQYF TGCAGCGCCATTGCTAGCGAGGCTAGCACAGATACGCAGTATTTT
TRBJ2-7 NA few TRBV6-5 CASSYRQGFYEQYF TGTGCCAGCAGTTATCGTCAGGGGTTCTACGAGCAGTACTTC
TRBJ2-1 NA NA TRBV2 CASTRSYNEQFF TGTGCCAGTACAAGGTCCTACAATGAGCAGTTCTTC